This T cell receptor (beta chain) appears in the sequencing data of a study of patients and donors after allogeneic stem cell transplantation. V shed 0 bases, J shed 4 bases, and the junction held 12 bases outside the gene matches. The CDR3 extends over 18 amino acids. From germline, CDR1 is LGHNA and CDR2 YSLEER. Using its own MiXCR run on the RT-PCR reads, TCRdb lists one record per CDR3 protein. The table has 80,000 to 90,000 distinct CDR3 sequences, about 48% seen once. The origin of this receptor is a human donor who was either an allogeneic HSCT recipient or a stem cell or donor lymphocyte infusion donor (not recorded which). It is not recorded whose cells these are; they may come from a transplant donor. J is TRBJ1-5 and V is TRBV4-3; 7 bases agree with TRBD1. Sequencing was carried out using blood, either unsorted or a sorted T cell fraction (not recorded which). The CDR3: CASSQDRLAGTVNQPQHF. For the CDR3, the DNA is TGCGCCAGCAGCCAAGATAGGCTGGCCGGGACAGTAAATCAGCCCCAGCATTTT.